Each of the 19 T cell receptor beta chains below was sequenced from the same sample in a study of blood T cell repertoires in COVID-19. Clones were sequenced by immunoSEQ multiplex PCR, and TCRdb holds only the in-frame ones, with some missing. The sample includes about 150,000 clones, around four fifths of them seen just once. The specimen sequenced was PBMCs or T cells enriched from blood (not recorded which). Every receptor here comes from a man aged 65 to 79 who had been exposed to COVID-19.

Worth noting for this clone: This specimen includes other DNA sequences encoding the same CDR3. The chain carries TRBV19 and TRBJ1-1; possibly TRBD1 for D (5 bases). Between the trimmed V and J ends, which lost 3 bases and 5 bases, there was a span of 10 bases. The CDR3 extends over 13 amino acids. The germline gives CDR1 LNHDA, CDR2 SQIVND (reference sequence). Here the CDR3 reads CASSIGGGTEAFF. The CDR3 DNA is TGTGCCAGTAGTATTGGGGGAGGGACTGAAGCTTTCTTT.

This clone has a single count. CDR3 sequence reads: CASSILWTSGYNEQFF. CDR3 DNA sequence: TGTGCCAGTAGTATACTCTGGACTAGCGGCTATAATGAGCAGTTCTTC. The V call is TRBV19, the J call TRBJ2-1; 10 bases align to TRBD2. The germline V gene has CDR1 LNHDA and CDR2 SQIVND (reference sequence). The J segment lost 7 bases and the V segment lost 2 bases, leaving 8 bases of the junction unmatched. CDR3 length equals 16 residues.

The genes are TRBV19 and TRBJ2-7; 8 nucleotides align to TRBD1. The V gene's germline CDR1 is LNHDA and CDR2 SQIVND (reference sequence). CDR3 length: 15 residues. The trim removed 7 bases at V and 0 bases at J, leaving 8 bases unmatched. This chain's CDR3 is CASTSPGGSSYEQYF. The CDR3 DNA sequence: TGTGCCAGTACCTCTCCAGGGGGCTCCTCCTACGAGCAGTACTTC.

This sequence joins TRBV6-5 and TRBJ1-1, with a tentative D call TRBD1 (5 bases). Trimming left V 4 bases short and J 7 bases short, with 13 bases between. The CDR3 contains 13 residues. Germline CDR1 MNHEY, CDR2 SVGAGI. The CDR3 is CASSSGQAIEAFF. The CDR3 nucleotides read TGTGCCAGCAGTTCCGGACAAGCAATTGAAGCTTTCTTT.

The chain combines TRBV7-2 with TRBJ2-5; 11 bases line up with TRBD2. This CDR3 is built from 15 residues. CDR1 is SGHTA, CDR2 FQGNSA, per germline. Trimming took 5 bases from V and 4 from J; bases not matched to a gene: 6. Here the CDR3 DNA reads TGTGCCAGCAGCCGGGGACTAGCGGAGGCAGAGACCCAGTACTTC. Translation gives CASSRGLAEAETQYF.

The V gene is TRBV6-5, the J gene TRBJ2-5, with TRBD2 identical over 9 bases. There are 13 residues in the CDR3. Germline-derived CDR1 and CDR2 are MNHEY and SVGAGI. The trim removed 7 bases at V and 3 bases at J, leaving 3 bases unmatched. This CDR3 reads CASTLAGEETQYF. CDR3 sequence (DNA): TGTGCCAGCACCTTAGCGGGAGAAGAGACCCAGTACTTC.

J is TRBJ2-3 and V is TRBV5-1; no firm D call. The germline CDR1 and CDR2 sequences are SGHRS and YFSETQ. CDR3 length equals 15 residues. V dropped 4 bases and J dropped 1 base, with 13 bases sitting between them. CDR3 in amino acids: CASSLQNLRTDTQYF. The CDR3 DNA follows: TGCGCCAGCAGCCTACAGAACCTTCGCACAGATACGCAGTATTTT.

This clone was seen just once. The rearrangement links TRBV5-4 to TRBJ1-5; 9 bases match TRBD1. CDR3 length: 15 residues. Germline CDR1 SGHNT, CDR2 YYREEE (reference sequence). Germline trimming cut 2 bases from V and 2 bases from J; bases unmatched to any gene: 2. This chain's CDR3 is CASSLQGAGNQPQHF. DNA of the CDR3: TGTGCCAGCAGCTTACAGGGGGCTGGCAATCAGCCCCAGCATTTT.

The chain links TRBV5-4 to TRBJ1-6; TRBD1 matches at 7 bases. V lost 3 bases, J lost 10 bases, and 19 bases stayed unmatched. This CDR3 has 18 amino acids. CDR1 and CDR2 from the germline V gene are SGHNT and YYREEE (reference sequence). This CDR3 reads CASSSGGVTSSSRSPLHF. In DNA form, the CDR3 reads TGTGCCAGCAGCTCAGGGGGTGTGACTTCTTCCTCTCGATCACCCCTCCACTTT.

The chain is built from TRBV7-2 and TRBJ1-1; maybe TRBD1 (6 bases). V dropped 1 base and J dropped 0 bases, with 9 bases sitting between them. The germline CDR1 and CDR2 sequences are SGHTA and FQGNSA. The length of the CDR3 is 15 residues. Here the CDR3 DNA reads TGTGCCAGCAGCTTAGGGGGACAAATGAACACTGAAGCTTTCTTT. Protein: CASSLGGQMNTEAFF.

This chain joins TRBV10-2 and TRBJ1-2; a possible D gene is TRBD1 (6 bases). CDR1 and CDR2 from the germline V gene are WSHSY and SAAADI. Trimming shortened V by 4 bases and J by 2 bases, and 8 bases separated the two germline ends. The CDR3 extends over 13 amino acids. For the CDR3, the DNA is TGCGCCAGCAGTGGGACAGCAAACTATGGCTACACCTTC. It translates to CASSGTANYGYTF.

The chain carries TRBV6-5 and TRBJ2-7; 8 bases map to TRBD1. V lost 2 bases, J lost 6 bases, and 9 bases stayed unmatched. Germline-derived CDR1 and CDR2 are MNHEY and SVGAGI. The CDR3 length is 15 residues. The CDR3 DNA reads as TGTGCCAGCAGTTACCTTATGACAGGGGAAGGCGAGCAGTACTTC. It yields the protein CASSYLMTGEGEQYF.

This chain connects TRBV5-5 to TRBJ1-6; TRBD1 is a possible D gene (6 bases). The CDR3 length is 15 residues. Trimming removed 4 bases from V and 7 bases from J, with 15 bases in between. The germline V gene encodes CDR1 SGHKS and CDR2 YYEKEE (reference sequence). The DNA of the CDR3 is TGTGCCAGCAGCGAGAGGACAGTTGGGAATTCACCCCTCCACTTT. Translation gives CASSERTVGNSPLHF.

With regard to this clone: A much bigger clone sits one base away, suggesting this may be a read error. In DNA, the CDR3 is TGTGCCAGCAGTTTCGGGAGCTCCTACGAGCAGTACTTC. Translating gives CASSFGSSYEQYF. The chain combines TRBV6-2 or TRBV6-3 with TRBJ2-7, with a possible D match to TRBD2 (6 bases). Germline CDR1 and CDR2: MNHEY and SVGEGT. CDR3 length: 13 amino acids. Trimming took 4 bases from V and 0 from J, leaving 7 bases between them.

The chain combines TRBV6-2 or TRBV6-3 with TRBJ2-1; D is uncertain. Trimming took 4 bases from V and 7 from J, leaving 20 bases between them. This CDR3 is 16 amino acids long. Germline V gene data show CDR1 as MNHEY and CDR2 as SVGEGT. In DNA, the CDR3 is TGTGCCAGCAGTTCTAATCGACATAACAATTGGAATGAGCAGTTCTTC. Residues: CASSSNRHNNWNEQFF.

The chain carries TRBV7-2 and TRBJ2-3, with D possibly matching TRBD2 (6 bases). Trimming stripped 1 base from V and 3 bases from J, with 11 bases between. Germline CDR1 and CDR2: SGHTA and FQGNSA. This CDR3 region has 15 residues. CDR3: CASSLGGSGTDTQYF. The CDR3 DNA follows: TGTGCCAGCAGCTTAGGAGGTAGCGGTACAGATACGCAGTATTTT.

The chain recombines TRBV29-1 with TRBJ1-2, with 8 bases matching TRBD1. CDR1 is SQVTM, CDR2 ANQGSEA, per germline. This CDR3 contains 13 residues. With V trimmed by 3 bases and J by 6 bases, 6 bases remained unmatched. CDR3 in amino acids: CSVETGVRNGYTF. The CDR3 region has the DNA TGCAGCGTTGAGACAGGGGTTCGAAATGGCTACACCTTC.

V gene TRBV29-1 combines with J gene TRBJ1-2; 7 nucleotides match TRBD1. J gave up 0 bases and V 7 bases, and 8 bases lay outside the gene matches. The CDR3 is made up of 14 amino acids. From germline, CDR1 is SQVTM and CDR2 ANQGSEA. The CDR3 loop reads CSAWDSHPNYGYTF. CDR3 coding DNA: TGCAGCGCCTGGGACAGTCACCCTAACTATGGCTACACCTTC.

This chain connects TRBV6-5 to TRBJ1-2; a possible D gene is TRBD1 (6 bases). Looked up from germline, CDR1 is MNHEY and CDR2 is SVGAGI. V dropped 3 bases and J dropped 3 bases, with 14 bases sitting between them. This CDR3 contains 15 residues. The CDR3 DNA sequence: TGTGCCAGCAGTTATGGCAGGGGAGTAGACTATGGCTACACCTTC. The encoded protein is CASSYGRGVDYGYTF.